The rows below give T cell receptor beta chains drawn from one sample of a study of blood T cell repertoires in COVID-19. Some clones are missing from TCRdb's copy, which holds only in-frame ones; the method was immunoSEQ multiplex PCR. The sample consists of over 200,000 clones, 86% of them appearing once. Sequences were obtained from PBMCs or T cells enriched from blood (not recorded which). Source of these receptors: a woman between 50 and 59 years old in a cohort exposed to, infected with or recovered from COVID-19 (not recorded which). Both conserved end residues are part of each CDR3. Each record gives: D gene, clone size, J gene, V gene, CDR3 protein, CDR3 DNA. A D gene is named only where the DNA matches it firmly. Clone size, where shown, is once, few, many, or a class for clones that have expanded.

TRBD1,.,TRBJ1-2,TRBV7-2,CASSLGGTGAHGYTF,TGTGCCAGCAGCTTAGGGGGGACAGGGGCCCATGGCTACACCTTC
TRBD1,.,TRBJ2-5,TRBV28,CASSLNRGKTQYF,TGTGCCAGCAGTTTAAACAGGGGTAAGACCCAGTACTTC
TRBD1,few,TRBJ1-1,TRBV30,CAWDRANTEAFF,TGTGCCTGGGACAGGGCGAACACTGAAGCTTTCTTT
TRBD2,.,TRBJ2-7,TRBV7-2,CASSLVGGAGTEQYF,TGTGCCAGCAGCTTAGTCGGGGGGGCCGGGACCGAGCAGTACTTC
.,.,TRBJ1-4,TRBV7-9,CASSSAGRVNEKLFF,TGTGCCAGCAGCTCGGCAGGCAGGGTGAACGAAAAACTGTTTTTT
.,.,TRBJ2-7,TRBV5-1,CASSLAQSYEQYF,TGCGCCAGCAGCTTGGCCCAATCCTACGAGCAGTACTTC
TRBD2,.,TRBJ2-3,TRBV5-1,CASSKRLAGGFTDTQYF,TGCGCCAGCAGCAAAAGGCTAGCGGGGGGTTTCACAGATACGCAGTATTTT
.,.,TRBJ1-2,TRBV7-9,CASSFDSRDYGYTF,TGTGCCAGCAGCTTTGACAGTCGGGACTATGGCTACACCTTC
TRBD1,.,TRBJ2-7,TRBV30,CAWSAGQGFREQYF,TGTGCCTGGAGTGCTGGACAGGGTTTTCGTGAGCAGTACTTC
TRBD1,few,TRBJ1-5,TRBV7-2,CASSSQQGHQPQHF,TGTGCCAGCAGCTCGCAACAGGGGCATCAGCCCCAGCATTTT
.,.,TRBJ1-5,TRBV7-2,CASSSRDFYNQPQHF,TGTGCCAGCAGCTCACGGGACTTCTACAATCAGCCCCAGCATTTT
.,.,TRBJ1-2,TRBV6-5,CASYEGGRYGYTF,TGTGCCAGCTACGAGGGAGGCAGGTATGGCTACACCTTC
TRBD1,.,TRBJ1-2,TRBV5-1,CASSSTGVDGYTF,TGCGCCAGCAGCTCAACAGGGGTCGATGGCTACACCTTC
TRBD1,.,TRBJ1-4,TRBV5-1,CASSRQGTNEKLFF,TGCGCCAGCAGCCGACAGGGAACTAATGAAAAACTGTTTTTT
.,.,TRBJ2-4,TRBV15,CATGGAKNIQYF,TGTGCCACTGGGGGGGCCAAAAACATTCAGTACTTC
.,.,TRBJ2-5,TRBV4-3,CASSLHPRGRETQYF,TGCGCCAGCAGCCTTCACCCCCGCGGTAGAGAGACCCAGTACTTC
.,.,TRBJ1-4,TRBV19,CASSITPTNEKLFF,TGTGCCAGTAGTATAACACCAACTAATGAAAAACTGTTTTTT
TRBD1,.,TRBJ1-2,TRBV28,CASSLRGHYGYTF,TGTGCCAGCAGTTTGAGGGGGCACTATGGCTACACCTTC
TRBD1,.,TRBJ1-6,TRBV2,CASSDQGQGNSPLHF,TGTGCCAGCAGTGATCAGGGACAGGGAAATTCACCCCTCCACTTT
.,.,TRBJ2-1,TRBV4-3,CASSQVPGIQFF,TGCGCCAGCAGCCAAGTTCCGGGAATACAGTTCTTC
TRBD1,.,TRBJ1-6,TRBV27,CASSLYHDRGNSPLHF,TGTGCCAGCAGTTTATACCACGACAGGGGAAACTCACCCCTCCACTTT
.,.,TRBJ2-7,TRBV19,CASSGGPYEQYF,TGTGCCAGTAGCGGGGGTCCCTACGAGCAGTACTTC
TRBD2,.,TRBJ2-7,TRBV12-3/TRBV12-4,CASSSSGVYEQYF,TGTGCCAGCAGCTCTAGCGGTGTCTACGAGCAGTACTTC
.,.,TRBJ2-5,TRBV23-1,CASSGGIGRETQYF,TGCGCCAGCAGTGGGGGGATCGGTCGGGAGACCCAGTACTTC
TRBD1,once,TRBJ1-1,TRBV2,CASSRTGGNTEAFF,TGTGCCAGCAGTAGGACAGGGGGAAACACTGAAGCTTTCTTT
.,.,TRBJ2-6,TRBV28,CASSNTSGANVLTF,TGTGCCAGCAGCAACACCTCTGGGGCCAACGTCCTGACTTTC
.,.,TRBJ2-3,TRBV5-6,CASRWAITDTQYF,TGTGCCAGCAGATGGGCCATCACAGATACGCAGTATTTT
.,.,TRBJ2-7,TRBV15,CATRVVHGRFEQYF,TGTGCCACCCGGGTGGTACACGGTAGGTTCGAGCAGTACTTC
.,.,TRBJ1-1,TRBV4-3,CASSQAPRGSRTDSAFF,TGCGCCAGCAGCCAAGCCCCCCGGGGCTCTCGGACAGACTCTGCTTTCTTT
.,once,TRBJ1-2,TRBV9,CASSAGQSYGYTF,TGTGCCAGCAGCGCAGGACAGTCCTATGGCTACACCTTC
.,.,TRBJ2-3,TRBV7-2,CASSLERPGTDTQYF,TGTGCCAGCAGCTTAGAGCGGCCAGGCACAGATACGCAGTATTTT
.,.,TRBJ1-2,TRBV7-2,CASSPSQGGGNYGYTF,TGTGCCAGCAGCCCATCCCAGGGAGGAGGCAACTATGGCTACACCTTC
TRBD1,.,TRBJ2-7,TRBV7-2,CASSVDRDYEQYF,TGTGCCAGCAGCGTAGACAGGGACTACGAGCAGTACTTC
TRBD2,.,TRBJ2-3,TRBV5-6,CASSPGTSGTDTQYF,TGTGCCAGCAGCCCCGGGACTAGCGGCACAGATACGCAGTATTTT
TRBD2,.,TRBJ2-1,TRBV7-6,CASSLSASGYNEQFF,TGTGCCAGCAGCTTATCGGCTAGCGGGTACAATGAGCAGTTCTTC
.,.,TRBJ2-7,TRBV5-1,CASSLGTATYEQYF,TGCGCCAGCAGCTTGGGGACAGCCACCTACGAGCAGTACTTC
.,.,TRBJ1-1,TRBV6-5,CASSLLYGSEAFF,TGTGCCAGCAGTTTACTATATGGTTCTGAAGCTTTCTTT
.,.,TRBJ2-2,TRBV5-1,CASSLAPGDNTGELFF,TGCGCCAGCAGCTTGGCCCCAGGGGATAACACCGGGGAGCTGTTTTTT
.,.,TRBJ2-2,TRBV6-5,CASSGVNTGELFF,TGTGCCAGCAGCGGAGTAAACACCGGGGAGCTGTTTTTT
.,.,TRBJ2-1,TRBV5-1,CASSLAPFNEQFF,TGCGCCAGCAGCTTGGCCCCATTCAATGAGCAGTTCTTC
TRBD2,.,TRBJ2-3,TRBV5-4,CASSSRGGTDTQYF,TGTGCCAGCAGTTCGCGGGGGGGCACAGATACGCAGTATTTT
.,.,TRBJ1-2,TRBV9,CASRDLGGAGGYTF,TGTGCCAGCAGGGACCTGGGGGGGGCAGGAGGCTACACCTTC
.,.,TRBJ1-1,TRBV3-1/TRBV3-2,CASSQALLNTEAFF,TGTGCCAGCAGCCAAGCTTTGTTGAACACTGAAGCTTTCTTT
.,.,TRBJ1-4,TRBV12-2,CASRLAPGQQATNEKLFF,TGTGCAAGTCGCTTAGCGCCAGGACAGCAGGCAACTAATGAAAAACTGTTTTTT
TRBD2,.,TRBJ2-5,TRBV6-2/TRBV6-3,CASSFSQGGETQYF,TGTGCCAGCAGTTTCTCCCAGGGAGGGGAGACCCAGTACTTC
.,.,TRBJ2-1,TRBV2,CASSVGREWGTIYNEQFF,TGTGCCAGCAGTGTAGGAAGGGAGTGGGGAACCATCTACAATGAGCAGTTCTTC
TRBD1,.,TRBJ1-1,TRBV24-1,CATSGETGTAFF,TGTGCCACCAGTGGGGAGACAGGGACAGCTTTCTTT
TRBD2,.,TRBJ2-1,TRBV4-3,CASSQDMSGGASEQFF,TGCGCCAGCAGCCAAGATATGAGCGGGGGGGCCAGTGAGCAGTTCTTC
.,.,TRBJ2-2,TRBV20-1,CSASQGTGELFF,TGCAGTGCTAGTCAGGGTACCGGGGAGCTGTTTTTT
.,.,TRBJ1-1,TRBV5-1,CASSLAPSGPYTEAFF,TGCGCCAGCAGCTTGGCCCCCTCAGGGCCCTACACTGAAGCTTTCTTT
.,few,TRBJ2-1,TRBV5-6,CASSLSIGRDEQFF,TGTGCCAGCAGCTTGTCGATTGGGCGCGATGAGCAGTTCTTC
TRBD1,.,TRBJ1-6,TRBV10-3,CATKGDSYSPLHF,TGTGCCACAAAGGGGGACAGCTATTCACCCCTCCACTTT
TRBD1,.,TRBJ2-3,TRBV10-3,CAIRGQGPPDTQYF,TGTGCCATCAGGGGACAGGGGCCCCCAGATACGCAGTATTTT
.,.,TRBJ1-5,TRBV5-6,CASSLRRNNQPQHF,TGTGCCAGCAGCTTGCGGCGGAACAATCAGCCCCAGCATTTT
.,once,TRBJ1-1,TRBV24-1,CATSDFRYTGTEAFF,TGTGCCACCAGTGATTTTCGATACACAGGAACTGAAGCTTTCTTT
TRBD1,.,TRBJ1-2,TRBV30,CAWSVVDRVYTF,TGTGCCTGGAGTGTAGTCGACAGGGTCTACACCTTC
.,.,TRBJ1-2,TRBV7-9,CASSRGGYGYTF,TGTGCCAGCAGCCGGGGGGGCTATGGCTACACCTTC
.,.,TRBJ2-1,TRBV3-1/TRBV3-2,CASSHASGVSYNEQFF,TGTGCCAGCAGCCACGCTTCCGGGGTGTCCTACAATGAGCAGTTCTTC
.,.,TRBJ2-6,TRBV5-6,CASSRRLVLSGANVLTF,TGTGCCAGCAGCCGCCGACTAGTGCTGTCTGGGGCCAACGTCCTGACTTTC